The T cell receptor beta chain under discussion was sequenced for a study of T-cell reconstitution after alpha-beta-depleted transplantation in children. The CDR3 loop spans 17 amino acids. CDR1 and CDR2 from the germline V gene are SGHRS and YFSETQ. The J segment lost 7 bases and the V segment lost 4 bases, leaving 11 bases of the junction unmatched. Using unique molecular identifiers, the investigators prepared the TCRbeta library. TCRdb used MiXCR to reprocess the PCR reads, holding one entry per CDR3 protein. Of 200,000 to 250,000 distinct CDR3 sequences listed, approximately 10% were seen once; the top ten hold about 6.2%.

This sequence originates from a human donor who donated a stem cell graft to a child with acute lymphoblastic leukemia. Material: PBMCs from the stem cell graft donor, obtained from the stem cell graft. J is TRBJ2-1 and V is TRBV5-1; 13 bases are shared with TRBD2. CDR3 in DNA: TGCGCCAGCAGCCCAAGACTAGCGGGGGGTCGATGGAATGAGCAGTTCTTC. The encoded protein is CASSPRLAGGRWNEQFF.